This TCR beta chain emerged from a study of T cell repertoires in cytomegalovirus infection. Study at large: Alongside well-studied HLA-B-restricted CMV epitopes, recently identified HLA-C-restricted CMV epitopes were also used. Indications came from public TCR beta signatures; they pointed to CMV infection and to a matching HLA type. Findings and caveats of the study: It was HLA-C-restricted CMV-specific TCR beta clonotypes that dominated the response ex vivo. CMV carriers having the relevant HLA were flagged by cumulative public TCR beta family frequency.

This clonotype was counted a few times. Antigen specificity is unknown. The germline V gene has CDR1 LGHDT and CDR2 YNNKEL (reference sequence). The CDR3 is 14 amino acids. The germline V and J ends were trimmed by 0 bases and 3 bases, with 8 bases remaining between them. One entry per CDR3 protein results from TCRdb running MiXCR on the reads. The sample yields about 920,000 distinct CDR3 sequences, about 33% seen once. This clonotype was obtained from a human donor in good health (CMV status not recorded). Some clones in this sample may be carry-over from other donors' samples. This chain joins TRBV3-1 and TRBJ2-5; no firm D call. The starting material was cultured CD8+ T cells from PBMCs, obtained from culture after CMV antigen stimulation. The CDR3 spells CASSQDGIEETQYF. The DNA of the CDR3 is TGTGCCAGCAGCCAAGACGGTATTGAAGAGACCCAGTACTTC.